These 15 T cell receptor beta chains came from one sample sequenced in a study of T-cell memory formation after mild COVID-19 (dated by TCRdb to about 2021). Receptors were amplified or captured by 5' RACE. Sequencing was carried out with an Illumina NovaSeq 6000. TCRdb took the public reads, trimmed them with fastp at Q25, ran MiXCR for clone calling and kept in-frame beta chains. Each CDR3 protein gets just one entry, which takes the most common genes and DNA from the rows behind it. Counted in this sample were tens of thousands of distinct CDR3 sequences; 16% of them appeared once. About 31% of the sample rests with the top ten. Sequenced: PBMCs or a T cell subset sorted from them (not recorded which). Receptor source: an adult woman who had mild COVID-19 (a few samples of this study predate the infection). The sample titles of this study are shuffled in the database, so cell type and time point are left out; the donor was told from shared clones.

This clonotype was seen a few times. The CDR3 DNA reads as TGCGCCAGCAGCTACCGGGACAAGAACTACAATGAGCAGTTCTTC. Translation: CASSYRDKNYNEQFF. The chain links TRBV10-2 to TRBJ2-1; D may be TRBD1 (6 bases). The CDR3 extends over 15 amino acids. The V gene lost 6 bases and the J gene lost 3 bases, with 15 bases spanning the gap. Germline-derived CDR1 and CDR2 are WSHSY and SAAADI.

V usage is TRBV30 and J usage is TRBJ1-2; TRBD1 aligns across 7 bases. Trimming cost V 1 base and J 8 bases; bases outside gene matches: 7. There are 13 residues in the CDR3. CDR1 and CDR2 (germline): GTSNPN, SVGIG (reference sequence). This CDR3 is CAWSAGTAEGYTF. The DNA of the CDR3 is TGTGCCTGGAGTGCCGGGACAGCCGAGGGCTACACCTTC.

This clonotype occurred a few times. The chain is built from TRBV20-1 and TRBJ1-1; D is uncertain. V lost 0 bases, J lost 3 bases, and 8 bases lay in between. The CDR3 runs to 13 residues. Germline CDR1 and CDR2: DFQATT and SNEGSKA (reference sequence). CDR3 nucleotide sequence: TGCAGTGCTAGAGATGGGAGGGACACTGAAGCTTTCTTT. Translated, it gives CSARDGRDTEAFF.

This clonotype has just a few counts. This chain uses TRBV7-2 with TRBJ2-2; no clear D. Germline loops: CDR1 SGHTA, CDR2 FQGNSA. The CDR3 is made up of 13 amino acids. Between the trimmed V and J ends, which lost 2 bases and 3 bases, there was a span of 4 bases. The CDR3 coding sequence is TGTGCCAGCAGCTTAACGTACACCGGGGAGCTGTTTTTT. Protein sequence: CASSLTYTGELFF.

Many counts were recorded for this clonotype. The chain recombines TRBV7-8 with TRBJ2-1, with TRBD1 matching over 8 bases. Germline assignment: CDR1 SGHVS and CDR2 FQNEAQ. V dropped 5 bases and J dropped 0; count of bases not matched to a gene: 6. CDR3 size: 16 residues. The CDR3 protein is CASSPRQGSSYNEQFF. The CDR3 nucleotides read TGTGCCAGCAGCCCGAGACAGGGGAGCTCCTACAATGAGCAGTTCTTC.

The sample holds a few counts of this clonotype. The chain joins TRBV5-5 to TRBJ2-3; 7 nucleotides match TRBD1. With 0 bases clipped from V and 2 bases from J, the junction kept 6 bases outside the gene matches. CDR1 is SGHKS and CDR2 is YYEKEE in the germline V gene (reference sequence). The length of the CDR3 is 16 residues. CDR3 sequence (DNA): TGTGCCAGCAGCTTGGGACAGGGAATTGACACAGATACGCAGTATTTT. The encoded protein is CASSLGQGIDTDTQYF.

This clonotype turned up a few times. The J gene is TRBJ2-5, the V gene TRBV12-3 or TRBV12-4, with D perhaps TRBD1 (6 bases). There are 16 residues in the CDR3. The V end was cut by 5 bases, the J end by 3 bases, with 19 bases between. CDR3 nucleotide sequence: TGTGCCAGCAGTCCCACCTCCGGGACAAAAAAAGAGACCCAGTACTTC. Encoded protein: CASSPTSGTKKETQYF.

This clonotype occurred a few times. The chain joins TRBV4-1 to TRBJ2-5, with 7 bases lining up with TRBD1. This CDR3 comprises 15 residues. Germline assignment: CDR1 MGHRA and CDR2 YSYEKL. V was pared by 4 bases and J by 5 bases, with 10 bases of the junction left unmatched. The CDR3 sequence: CASSRNSGGWETQYF. The CDR3 DNA follows: TGCGCCAGCAGCCGGAACTCAGGGGGTTGGGAGACCCAGTACTTC.

J is TRBJ1-1 and V is TRBV4-2; TRBD1 might be the D (6 bases). The germline gives CDR1 LGHNA, CDR2 YNFKEQ. The CDR3 extends over 15 amino acids. The germline V and J ends were trimmed by 0 bases and 3 bases, with 11 bases remaining between them. CDR3 region: CASSQDWGRDTEAFF. CDR3 DNA sequence: TGTGCCAGCAGCCAAGATTGGGGGCGGGACACTGAAGCTTTCTTT.

The V gene is TRBV12-3 or TRBV12-4, the J gene TRBJ2-7; D possibly matches TRBD1 or TRBD2 (5 bases each). Trimming removed 4 bases from V and 2 bases from J, with 9 bases in between. This CDR3 contains 13 residues. This CDR3 reads CASSSGTTYEQYF. The CDR3 DNA reads TGTGCCAGCAGTTCCGGGACGACCTACGAGCAGTACTTC.

The V gene is TRBV7-8, the J gene TRBJ2-7; D is ambiguous. The length of the CDR3 is 11 residues. The V end was cut by 5 bases, the J end by 7 bases, with 9 bases between. Germline V gene data show CDR1 as SGHVS and CDR2 as FQNEAQ. This chain's CDR3 is CASSPRREQYF. The CDR3 DNA sequence: TGTGCCAGCAGCCCCCGTCGGGAGCAGTACTTC.

This clonotype turned up a few times. This rearrangement joins TRBV7-6 to TRBJ2-3; D is uncertain. The CDR3 length is 14 residues. Germline CDR1 is SGHVS and CDR2 is FNYEAQ. Trimming took off 5 bases at V and 2 bases at J, with 11 bases between the two ends. CDR3 sequence: CASSQFFPTDTQYF. CDR3 nucleotide sequence: TGTGCCAGCAGCCAGTTTTTTCCCACAGATACGCAGTATTTT. The full variable domain, in which reference TRBV7-6 and TRBJ2-3 provide the parts outside the CDR3, is GAGVSQSPRYKVTKRGQDVALRCDPISGHVSLYWYRQALGQGPEFLTYFNYEAQQDKSGLPNDRFSAERPEGSISTLTIQRTEQRDSAMYRCASSQFFPTDTQYFGPGTRLTVL.

The V gene is TRBV7-3, the J gene TRBJ1-2; TRBD1 is a possible D gene (5 bases). The V and J ends lost 5 bases and 7 bases respectively, with 8 bases between them. Germline assignment: CDR1 SGHTA and CDR2 FQGTGA. The CDR3 runs 11 residues. DNA for the CDR3: TGTGCCAGCAGCCAAGGGGCTGGCTACACCTTC. Translation: CASSQGAGYTF. Full variable domain (remainder filled in from reference TRBV7-3 and TRBJ1-2): GAGVSQTPSNKVTEKGKYVELRCDPISGHTALYWYRQSLGQGPEFLIYFQGTGAADDSGLPNDRFFAVRPEGSVSTLKIQRTERGDSAVYLCASSQGAGYTFGSGTRLTVV.

This clonotype was detected many times. The V gene is TRBV20-1, the J gene TRBJ2-7; TRBD2 matches 7 bases. After removal of 3 bases from V and 3 bases from J, the junction contained 11 bases not matched to a gene. The CDR3 is 15 amino acids. Germline V CDR1 and CDR2: DFQATT, SNEGSKA (reference sequence). The CDR3 DNA sequence: TGCAGTGCTAGCATTTTAAGCGGGATAAACTACGAGCAGTACTTC. It translates to CSASILSGINYEQYF.

This clonotype was observed a handful of times. The J gene is TRBJ1-6, the V gene TRBV2, with TRBD1 matching 10 bases. V was clipped by 6 bases and J by 0 bases; unmatched bases: 17. CDR3 length equals 21 residues. CDR1 and CDR2 from the germline V gene are SNHLY and FYNNEI. The CDR3 DNA follows: TGTGCCAGCAGGACACGTATCTTTGGGACAGGGGAGAGCTCCTATAATTCACCCCTCCACTTT. This encodes CASRTRIFGTGESSYNSPLHF.